This is a list of T cell receptor beta chains from one sample in a study of blood T cell repertoires in COVID-19. Method: immunoSEQ multiplex PCR; TCRdb's copy keeps in-frame clones and lacks some. The top ten hold 1.9% of the sample, which has a few hundred thousand clones, roughly 85% seen once. The specimen was PBMCs or T cells enriched from blood (not recorded which). Receptors originate from a woman between 50 and 59 years old who had recovered from COVID-19. CDR3s include the opening cysteine and the closing phenylalanine or tryptophan. A D gene is named only where the DNA matches it firmly. Expanded clones are given a class, and other clones once, few, many or no size at all.

d_call j_call v_call clone_size cdr3_nt cdr3_aa
NA TRBJ1-1 TRBV19 few TGTGCCAGTACCCAATTAGTGAACACTGAAGCTTTCTTT CASTQLVNTEAFF
TRBD2 TRBJ2-1 TRBV19 NA TGTGCCAGTAGTATTAGTAGCGGGAGGGCTCTAACACACAATGAGCAGTTCTTC CASSISSGRALTHNEQFF
TRBD2 TRBJ2-1 TRBV27 once TGTGCCAGCAGTCCAAATAGCGGGGACTACAATGAGCAGTTCTTC CASSPNSGDYNEQFF
NA TRBJ2-1 TRBV7-7 NA TGTGCTAGCAGCTTATTCGGGACTCCTCTCAATGAGCAGTTCTTC CASSLFGTPLNEQFF
TRBD1 TRBJ1-1 TRBV7-9 once TGTGCCAGCACTAGACAGGGGACGAACACTGAAGCTTTCTTT CASTRQGTNTEAFF
NA TRBJ1-5 TRBV14 NA TGTGCCAGCATCTTGGAGGGAATCCATCATTATAGCAATCAGCCCCAGCATTTT CASILEGIHHYSNQPQHF
NA TRBJ1-3 TRBV2 NA TGTGCCAGCAAACAGGAGAAAAACACCATATATTTT CASKQEKNTIYF
TRBD1 TRBJ2-5 TRBV5-4 NA TGTGCCAGCAGCTTGGGGACAGGTGCTCAAGAGACCCAGTACTTC CASSLGTGAQETQYF
TRBD2 TRBJ2-7 TRBV20-1 NA TGCAGTGCTAGTTGGACTAGCGGGAGTGAGCCGTACGAGCAGTACTTC CSASWTSGSEPYEQYF
NA TRBJ2-1 TRBV19 NA TGTGCCAGTAGTGCCCTCGTGGATCAGGGGTACAATGAGCAGTTCTTC CASSALVDQGYNEQFF
NA TRBJ1-2 TRBV24-1 NA TGTGCCACCAGTGATTCGGGGGGGCCTAACTATGGCTACACCTTC CATSDSGGPNYGYTF
NA TRBJ1-3 TRBV4-1 NA TGCGCCAGCAGACCTACTTTGGGGGGAGTCGCTGGAAACACCATATATTTT CASRPTLGGVAGNTIYF
TRBD2 TRBJ2-7 TRBV13 once TGTGCCAGCAGCTTAGCGGGACTAGCGGGAGACGAGCAGTACTTC CASSLAGLAGDEQYF
TRBD1 TRBJ1-2 TRBV28 NA TGTGCCAGCGGCCCGGACAGGGGCTATGGCTACACCTTC CASGPDRGYGYTF
NA TRBJ1-2 TRBV6-5 few TGTGCCAGCAGCAAACGGGGGGGGATAGTGGATGGCTACACCTTC CASSKRGGIVDGYTF
TRBD1 TRBJ1-5 TRBV28 NA TGTGCCAGCCCCAACAAGAGCAGGGGGCCCACCAATCAGCCCCAGCATTTT CASPNKSRGPTNQPQHF
TRBD1 TRBJ1-2 TRBV28 NA TGTGCCACGTTGACGGGGACAGCTAACTATGGCTACACCTTC CATLTGTANYGYTF
TRBD1 TRBJ1-5 TRBV10-3 NA TGTGCCATCAGTGGGGGGACAGTCAATCAGCCCCAGCATTTT CAISGGTVNQPQHF
TRBD1 TRBJ1-6 TRBV18 NA TGTGCCAGCTCCCCCCGCCAGTCGACAGGGCCATCGTCTACTTCACCCCTCCACTTT CASSPRQSTGPSSTSPLHF
TRBD1 TRBJ1-1 TRBV10-3 NA TGTGCCATCAGTGAGCGTGGGGCAGGAGGACAGGGGGACACTGAAGCTTTCTTT CAISERGAGGQGDTEAFF
NA TRBJ2-1 TRBV19 NA TGTGCCAGTAGCTCGCGATGGAATGAGCAGTTCTTC CASSSRWNEQFF
NA TRBJ2-7 TRBV11-2 once TGTGCCAGCAGCTTCGGCAGGGGGCTAGCGGAAACCTACGAGCAGTACTTC CASSFGRGLAETYEQYF
NA TRBJ1-2 TRBV5-6 NA TGTGCCAGCAGCCCGGGACTTGGGGCTAACTATGGCTACACCTTC CASSPGLGANYGYTF
TRBD2 TRBJ2-7 TRBV27 NA TGTGCCAGCAGTTTATCGATCGGGACTAGCAGGTTGGTGCAGTACTTC CASSLSIGTSRLVQYF
NA TRBJ2-7 TRBV14 NA TGTGCCAGCAGCCACCCAGAAGGACACCACTACGAGCAGTACTTC CASSHPEGHHYEQYF
NA TRBJ2-1 TRBV7-2 NA TGTGCCAGCCAGGGGTTGAGTTCCTACAATGAGCAGTTCTTC CASQGLSSYNEQFF
NA TRBJ1-2 TRBV19 NA TGTGCCAGTAGTGTAGGGACATATGTGCACTATGGCTACACCTTC CASSVGTYVHYGYTF
NA TRBJ2-7 TRBV27 NA TGTGCCAGCAGCAGGGGAAACTACGAGCAGTACTTC CASSRGNYEQYF